Presented here are 15 T cell receptor beta chains from one specimen sequenced in a study of T-cell memory formation after mild COVID-19. TCRdb recomputed calls from the 5' RACE reads with MiXCR, one row per CDR3 protein. The table shows more than 120,000 distinct CDR3 sequences, with over 15% occurring only once. Source material: PBMCs or a T cell subset sorted from them (not recorded which). Every receptor here comes from an adult woman who had mild COVID-19 (a few samples of this study predate the infection). Cell type and time point are not known.

The chain is built from TRBV11-2 and TRBJ1-1; D is unresolved. In germline, CDR1 is SGHAT, CDR2 FQNNGV. V shed 5 bases and J shed 3 bases, with 16 bases lying between them. This CDR3 has 15 residues. The CDR3 is CASSPRVGEYTEAFF. In nucleotides, the CDR3 is TGTGCCAGCAGCCCGAGGGTTGGGGAGTACACTGAAGCTTTCTTT.

The table lists this clonotype with a few counts. The chain employs TRBV5-1 and TRBJ2-3; TRBD2 agrees at 10 bases. This CDR3 region has 15 residues. Germline CDR1 and CDR2: SGHRS and YFSETQ. The V segment lost 4 bases and the J segment 0 bases; nucleotides outside the gene matches: 2. CDR3 residues: CASSGTSVSTDTQYF. CDR3 bases: TGCGCCAGCAGCGGGACTAGCGTCAGCACAGATACGCAGTATTTT.

The chain carries TRBV19 and TRBJ2-7; D gene uncertain. The CDR3 is made up of 11 amino acids. V shed 4 bases and J shed 5 bases, with 6 bases lying between them. Germline V CDR1 and CDR2: LNHDA, SQIVND (reference sequence). The CDR3 protein is CASSNIDEQYF. DNA of the CDR3: TGTGCCAGTAGTAATATTGACGAGCAGTACTTC.

The J gene is TRBJ2-2, the V gene TRBV6-2 or TRBV6-3, with 11 bases fitting TRBD2. Germline CDR1 reads MNHEY; CDR2 reads SVGEGT. The CDR3 has 16 amino acids. Germline trimming cut 7 bases from V and 2 bases from J; bases unmatched to any gene: 6. CDR3 in amino acids: CASILAGGGNTGELFF. The CDR3 DNA reads as TGTGCCAGCATTCTAGCGGGAGGTGGAAACACCGGGGAGCTGTTTTTT.

The chain joins TRBV4-2 to TRBJ2-1, with 10 nucleotides matching TRBD2. The germline V gene has CDR1 LGHNA and CDR2 YNFKEQ. The ends lost 0 bases at V and 5 bases at J; junction bases unmatched: 7. The CDR3 loop spans 17 amino acids. Here the CDR3 DNA reads TGTGCCAGCAGCCAAGATCTCCCAGCGGGGGGGGACAATGAGCAGTTCTTC. Translated: CASSQDLPAGGDNEQFF.

This clonotype showed up many times. V and J are TRBV18 and TRBJ2-3; TRBD2 aligns across 9 bases. This CDR3 comprises 18 residues. Germline assignment: CDR1 KGHSH and CDR2 LQKENI. Trimming cost V 3 bases and J 3 bases; bases outside gene matches: 13. The CDR3 DNA reads as TGTGCCAGCTCACCGACCCCTACTCTAGCGGGACAGACAGATACGCAGTATTTT. Protein: CASSPTPTLAGQTDTQYF.

The J gene is TRBJ2-3, the V gene TRBV5-1; TRBD2 agrees at 8 bases. Germline lookup yields CDR1 SGHRS and CDR2 YFSETQ. The J segment lost 2 bases and the V segment lost 4 bases, leaving 6 bases of the junction unmatched. This CDR3 spans 15 amino acids. The CDR3 reads CASSPRGVVTDTQYF. CDR3 coding DNA: TGCGCCAGCAGCCCGCGGGGGGTTGTCACAGATACGCAGTATTTT.

The gene calls are TRBV5-4 and TRBJ1-1, with TRBD1 as a possible D gene (5 bases). This CDR3 spans 14 amino acids. Germline V gene sequence: CDR1 SGHNT, CDR2 YYREEE (reference sequence). V was cut by 4 bases and J by 6 bases, with 16 bases left in between. The CDR3 here is CASSLPGVGAEAFF. The CDR3, as DNA: TGTGCCAGCAGCCTCCCCGGGGTAGGGGCTGAAGCTTTCTTT. The whole variable domain, filled in from reference TRBV5-4 and TRBJ1-1, reads ETGVTQSPTHLIKTRGQQVTLRCSSQSGHNTVSWYQQALGQGPQFIFQYYREEENGRGNFPPRFSGLQFPNYSSELNVNALELDDSALYLCASSLPGVGAEAFFGQGTRLTVV.

The chain uses TRBV6-5 and TRBJ2-5; D possibly corresponds to TRBD2 (5 bases). The CDR3 is made up of 17 amino acids. CDR1 and CDR2 from the germline V gene are MNHEY and SVGAGI. Deletions cut 0 bases from V and 1 base from J, with 15 bases between. CDR3 sequence (DNA): TGTGCCAGCAGTTACTCATATCGCCTAGCAGTCCAAGAGACCCAGTACTTC. Translated, it gives CASSYSYRLAVQETQYF.

This sequence joins TRBV18 and TRBJ2-5, with TRBD1 identical over 7 bases. This CDR3 contains 15 residues. Germline CDR1 KGHSH, CDR2 LQKENI. Trimming removed 3 bases from V and 4 bases from J; junction bases left unmatched: 8. The CDR3 nucleotides are TGTGCCAGCTCACCCCGGACAGGCCCCCGAGAGACCCAGTACTTC. Its translation is CASSPRTGPRETQYF.

There are a few counts of this clonotype. V is TRBV3-1 and J is TRBJ1-3, with D uncertain. Trimming took off 3 bases at V and 0 bases at J, with 6 bases between the two ends. CDR1 and CDR2 (germline): LGHDT, YNNKEL (reference sequence). The CDR3 length is 14 residues. The CDR3 DNA reads as TGTGCCAGCAGCCAGGGATTCTCTGGAAACACCATATATTTT. It encodes CASSQGFSGNTIYF.

The rearrangement links TRBV19 to TRBJ2-7; D is ambiguous. This CDR3 has 11 residues. From germline, CDR1 is LNHDA and CDR2 SQIVND (reference sequence). The V and J ends lost 5 bases and 7 bases respectively, with 9 bases between them. DNA for the CDR3: TGTGCCAGTAGTTCAGCGTCAGAGCAGTACTTC. Amino acid sequence: CASSSASEQYF.

The sample holds a few counts of this clonotype. V and J are TRBV7-2 and TRBJ2-3, with D unresolved. Germline V gene data show CDR1 as SGHTA and CDR2 as FQGNSA. The CDR3 extends over 14 amino acids. V lost 3 bases to trimming and J lost 2 bases, with 9 bases between them. Here the CDR3 reads CASSLAIFTDTQYF. CDR3 coding DNA: TGTGCCAGCAGCTTGGCGATTTTCACAGATACGCAGTATTTT. Full variable domain (missing parts from reference TRBV7-2 and TRBJ2-3): GAGVSQSPSNKVTEKGKDVELRCDPISGHTALYWYRQSLGQGLEFLIYFQGNSAPDKSGLPSDRFSAERTGGSVSTLTIQRTQQEDSAVYLCASSLAIFTDTQYFGPGTRLTVL.

This clonotype came up a few times. The rearrangement uses TRBV11-1 and TRBJ2-2; D uncertain. The length of the CDR3 is 15 residues. Trimming pared 1 base from V and 0 bases from J, leaving 6 bases between. CDR1 is SGHAT, CDR2 FQDESV, per germline (reference sequence). CDR3: CASSLVNPNTGELFF. The CDR3, as DNA: TGTGCCAGCAGCTTAGTTAACCCGAACACCGGGGAGCTGTTTTTT.

This clonotype occurred many times. The chain combines TRBV5-1 with TRBJ2-2; D is unresolved. V lost 4 bases and J 3 bases, leaving 10 bases between the germline ends. CDR3 length: 14 residues. CDR1 SGHRS and CDR2 YFSETQ come from the germline V gene. The CDR3 coding sequence is TGCGCCAGCAGCCCCAAAGGGCACACCGGGGAGCTGTTTTTT. Residues: CASSPKGHTGELFF.